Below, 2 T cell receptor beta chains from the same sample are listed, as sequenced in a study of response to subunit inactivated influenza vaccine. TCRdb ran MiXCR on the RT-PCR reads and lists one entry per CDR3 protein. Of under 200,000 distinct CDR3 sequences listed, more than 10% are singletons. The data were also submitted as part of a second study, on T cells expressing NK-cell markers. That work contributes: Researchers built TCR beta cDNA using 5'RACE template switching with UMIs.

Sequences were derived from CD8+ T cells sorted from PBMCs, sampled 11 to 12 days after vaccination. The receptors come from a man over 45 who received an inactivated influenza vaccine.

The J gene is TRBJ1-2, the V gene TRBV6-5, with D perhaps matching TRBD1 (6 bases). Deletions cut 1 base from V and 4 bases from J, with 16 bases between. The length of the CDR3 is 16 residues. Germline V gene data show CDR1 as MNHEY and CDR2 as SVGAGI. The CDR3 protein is CASSYWAGEGGYGYTF. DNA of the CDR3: TGTGCCAGCAGTTACTGGGCAGGGGAAGGAGGCTATGGCTACACCTTC.

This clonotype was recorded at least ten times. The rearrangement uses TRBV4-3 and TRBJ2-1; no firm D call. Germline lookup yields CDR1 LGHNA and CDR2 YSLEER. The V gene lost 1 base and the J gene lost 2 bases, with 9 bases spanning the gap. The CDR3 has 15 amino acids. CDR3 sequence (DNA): TGCGCCAGCAGCCAAGGCAGCCGGACCTACAATGAGCAGTTCTTC. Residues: CASSQGSRTYNEQFF.